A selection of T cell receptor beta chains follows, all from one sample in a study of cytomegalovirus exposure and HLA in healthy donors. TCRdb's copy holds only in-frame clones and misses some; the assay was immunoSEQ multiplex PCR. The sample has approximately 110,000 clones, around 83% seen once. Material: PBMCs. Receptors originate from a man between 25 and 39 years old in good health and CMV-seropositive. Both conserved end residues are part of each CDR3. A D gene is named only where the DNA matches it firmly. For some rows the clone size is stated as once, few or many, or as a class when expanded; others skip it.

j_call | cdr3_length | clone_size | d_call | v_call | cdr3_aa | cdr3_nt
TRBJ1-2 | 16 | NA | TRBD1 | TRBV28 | CASSLDRAGRAYGYTF | TGTGCCAGCAGTTTGGACAGGGCCGGAAGGGCCTATGGCTACACCTTC
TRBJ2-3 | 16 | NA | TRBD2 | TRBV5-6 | CASSLLAGGLADTQYF | TGTGCCAGCAGCCTACTAGCGGGGGGGCTTGCAGATACGCAGTATTTT
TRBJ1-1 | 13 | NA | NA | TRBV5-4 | CASSRQLNTEAFF | TGTGCCAGCAGCCGACAGCTGAACACTGAAGCTTTCTTT
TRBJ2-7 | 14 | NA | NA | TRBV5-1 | CASRPTGKPYEQYF | TGCGCCAGCAGACCTACCGGGAAGCCCTACGAGCAGTACTTC
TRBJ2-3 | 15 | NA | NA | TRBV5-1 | CASSGSYGGTDTQYF | TGCGCCAGCAGCGGGAGCTATGGGGGGACAGATACGCAGTATTTT
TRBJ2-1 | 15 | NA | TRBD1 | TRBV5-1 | CASSPTDRAYNEQFF | TGCGCCAGCAGCCCGACGGACAGGGCCTACAATGAGCAGTTCTTC
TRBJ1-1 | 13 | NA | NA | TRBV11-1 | CASNRPLNTEAFF | TGTGCCAGCAACAGACCTCTGAACACTGAAGCTTTCTTT
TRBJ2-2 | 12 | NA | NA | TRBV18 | CASSPPSGELFF | TGTGCCAGCTCACCACCCTCCGGGGAGCTGTTTTTT
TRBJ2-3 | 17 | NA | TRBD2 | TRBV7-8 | CASSFLGLAGGPDTQYF | TGTGCCAGCAGCTTCCTGGGACTAGCGGGAGGGCCAGATACGCAGTATTTT
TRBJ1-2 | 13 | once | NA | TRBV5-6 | CASSFEGTYGYTF | TGTGCCAGCAGCTTTGAGGGTACCTATGGCTACACCTTC
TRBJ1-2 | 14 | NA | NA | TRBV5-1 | CASSLGETRDGYTF | TGCGCCAGCAGCTTGGGAGAGACGAGGGATGGCTACACCTTC
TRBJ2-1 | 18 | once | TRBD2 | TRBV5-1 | CASSLWGLAGGGYNEQFF | TGCGCCAGCAGTCTTTGGGGGCTAGCGGGAGGAGGGTACAATGAGCAGTTCTTC
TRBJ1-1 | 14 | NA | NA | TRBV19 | CASGRGRIPTEAFF | TGTGCCAGTGGGCGGGGGCGAATCCCCACTGAAGCTTTCTTT
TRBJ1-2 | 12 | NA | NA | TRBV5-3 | CARSPPGDGYTF | TGTGCCAGAAGCCCCCCGGGGGATGGCTACACCTTC
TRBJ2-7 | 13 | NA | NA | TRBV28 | CASSFRGLYEQYF | TGTGCCAGCAGTTTTCGCGGATTATACGAGCAGTACTTC
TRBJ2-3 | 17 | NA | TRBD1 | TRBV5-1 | CASSLGHRDRVGDTQYF | TGCGCCAGCAGCTTGGGACACCGGGACAGGGTGGGAGATACGCAGTATTTT
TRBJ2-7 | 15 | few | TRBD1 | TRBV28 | CASTNHGGQSYEQYF | TGTGCCAGCACCAATCATGGGGGACAGAGCTACGAGCAGTACTTC
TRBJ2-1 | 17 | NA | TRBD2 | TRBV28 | CASTSTSGRAGFHEQFF | TGTGCCAGCACATCAACTAGCGGGAGGGCCGGTTTCCATGAGCAGTTCTTC
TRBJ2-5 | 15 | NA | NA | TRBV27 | CASSSRGTRQETQYF | TGTGCCAGCAGCTCCAGGGGGACTAGACAAGAGACCCAGTACTTC
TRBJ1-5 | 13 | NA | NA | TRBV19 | CASSIMKGRPQHF | TGTGCCAGTAGTATAATGAAGGGGCGGCCCCAGCATTTT
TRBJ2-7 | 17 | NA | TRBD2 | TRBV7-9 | CASSLGGLAGSMDEQYF | TGTGCCAGCAGCTTAGGGGGACTAGCGGGATCTATGGACGAGCAGTACTTC
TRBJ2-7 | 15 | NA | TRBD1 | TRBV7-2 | CASSSTGGRIYEQYF | TGTGCCAGCAGCTCGACAGGGGGCCGAATTTACGAGCAGTACTTC
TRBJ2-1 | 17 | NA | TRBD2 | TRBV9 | CASSLRWTSGSLPEQFF | TGTGCCAGCAGCCTCCGATGGACTAGCGGGAGTCTCCCCGAGCAGTTCTTC
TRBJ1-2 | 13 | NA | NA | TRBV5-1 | CASSFTELNGYTF | TGCGCCAGCAGCTTCACAGAGTTAAATGGCTACACCTTC
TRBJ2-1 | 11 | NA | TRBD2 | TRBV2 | CASSEGGLPFF | TGTGCCAGCAGTGAGGGAGGGTTACCGTTCTTC
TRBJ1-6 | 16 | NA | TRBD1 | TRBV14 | CASSPGQGSYNSPLHF | TGTGCCAGCAGCCCCGGACAGGGATCCTATAATTCACCCCTCCACTTT
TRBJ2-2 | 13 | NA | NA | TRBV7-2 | CASSLGGGGELFF | TGTGCCAGCAGCTTAGGGGGAGGTGGGGAGCTGTTTTTT
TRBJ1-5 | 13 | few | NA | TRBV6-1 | CASTQGGNQPQHF | TGTGCCAGCACACAGGGAGGGAATCAGCCCCAGCATTTT
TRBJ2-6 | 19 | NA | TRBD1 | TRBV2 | CASSGTGIQGGPGANVLTF | TGTGCCAGCAGCGGGACAGGGATCCAAGGGGGACCTGGGGCCAACGTCCTGACTTTC
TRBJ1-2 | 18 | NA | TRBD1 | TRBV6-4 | CASSGSPQATGGYYGYTF | TGTGCCAGCAGTGGCTCCCCCCAGGCGACAGGGGGATACTATGGCTACACCTTC
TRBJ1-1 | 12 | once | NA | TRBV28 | CASSFSNTEAFF | TGTGCCAGCAGTTTTAGCAACACTGAAGCTTTCTTT
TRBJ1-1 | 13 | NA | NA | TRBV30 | CAAGRGLNTEAFF | TGTGCCGCCGGGAGGGGACTGAACACTGAAGCTTTCTTT
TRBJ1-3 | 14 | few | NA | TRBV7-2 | CASSGAGSGNTIYF | TGTGCCAGCAGCGGGGCAGGCTCTGGAAACACCATATATTTT
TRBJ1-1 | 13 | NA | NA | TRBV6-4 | CASSIELNTEAFF | TGTGCCAGCAGTATCGAGTTAAACACTGAAGCTTTCTTT
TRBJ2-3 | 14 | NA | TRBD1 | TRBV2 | CASSRQGMDDTQYF | TGTGCCAGCAGTAGACAGGGTATGGATGATACGCAGTATTTT
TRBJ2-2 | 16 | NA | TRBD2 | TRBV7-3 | CASSLIGGGRTGELFF | TGTGCCAGCAGCTTAATCGGGGGGGGCCGGACCGGGGAGCTGTTTTTT
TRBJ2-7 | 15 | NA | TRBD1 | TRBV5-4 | CASSSGTGSSYEQYF | TGTGCCAGCAGCTCAGGGACAGGTTCTTCCTACGAGCAGTACTTC
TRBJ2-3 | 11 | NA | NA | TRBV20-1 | CSAILGDTQYF | TGCAGTGCTATACTCGGAGATACGCAGTATTTT
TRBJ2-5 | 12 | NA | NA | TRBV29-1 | CSVERGRETQYF | TGCAGCGTTGAACGGGGTCGAGAGACCCAGTACTTC
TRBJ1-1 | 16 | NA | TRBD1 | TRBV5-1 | CASSSDRGYSNTEAFF | TGCGCCAGCAGCTCGGACAGGGGTTATTCGAACACTGAAGCTTTCTTT
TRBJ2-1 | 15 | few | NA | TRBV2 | CASSEMGGSYNEQFF | TGTGCCAGCAGTGAAATGGGGGGCTCCTACAATGAGCAGTTCTTC